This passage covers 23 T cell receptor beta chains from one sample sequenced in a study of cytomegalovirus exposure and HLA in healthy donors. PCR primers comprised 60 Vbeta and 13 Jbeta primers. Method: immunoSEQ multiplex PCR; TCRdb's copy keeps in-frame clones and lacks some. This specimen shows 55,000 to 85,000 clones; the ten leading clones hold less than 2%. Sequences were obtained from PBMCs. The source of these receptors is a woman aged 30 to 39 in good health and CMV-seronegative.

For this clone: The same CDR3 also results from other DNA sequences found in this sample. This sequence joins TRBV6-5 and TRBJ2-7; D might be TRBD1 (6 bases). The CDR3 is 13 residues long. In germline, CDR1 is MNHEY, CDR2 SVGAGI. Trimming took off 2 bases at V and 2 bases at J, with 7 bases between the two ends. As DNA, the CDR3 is TGTGCCAGCAGTTACGGACAGCCCTACGAGCAGTACTTC. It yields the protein CASSYGQPYEQYF.

This CDR3 is CASSHQTGYEQYF. The CDR3 DNA sequence: TGCGCCAGCAGCCACCAGACGGGCTACGAGCAGTACTTC. The chain couples TRBV4-3 to TRBJ2-7, with no clear D. Germline CDR1 and CDR2: LGHNA and YSLEER. The CDR3 has 13 amino acids. Trimming removed 3 bases from V and 3 bases from J, with 9 bases in between.

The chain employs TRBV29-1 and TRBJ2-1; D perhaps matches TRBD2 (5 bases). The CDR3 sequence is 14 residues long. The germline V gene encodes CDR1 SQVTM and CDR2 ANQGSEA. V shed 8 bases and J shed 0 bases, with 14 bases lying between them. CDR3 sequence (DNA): TGCAGCCTACTTGGAGGAAGCTCCTACAATGAGCAGTTCTTC. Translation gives CSLLGGSSYNEQFF.

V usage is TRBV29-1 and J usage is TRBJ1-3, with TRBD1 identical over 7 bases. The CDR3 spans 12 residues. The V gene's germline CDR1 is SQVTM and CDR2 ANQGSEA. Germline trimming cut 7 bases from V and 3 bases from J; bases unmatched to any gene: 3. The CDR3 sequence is CSADRDGNTIYF. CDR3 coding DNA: TGCAGCGCAGACAGGGATGGAAACACCATATATTTT.

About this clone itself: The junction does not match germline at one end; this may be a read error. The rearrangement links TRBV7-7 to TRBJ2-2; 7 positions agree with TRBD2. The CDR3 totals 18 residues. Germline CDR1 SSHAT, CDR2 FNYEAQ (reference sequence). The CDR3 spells CASSLATRGRANTGELFF. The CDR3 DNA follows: TGTGCTAGCAGCTTAGCAACCCGAGGGAGGGCGAACACCGGGGAGCTGTTTTTT.

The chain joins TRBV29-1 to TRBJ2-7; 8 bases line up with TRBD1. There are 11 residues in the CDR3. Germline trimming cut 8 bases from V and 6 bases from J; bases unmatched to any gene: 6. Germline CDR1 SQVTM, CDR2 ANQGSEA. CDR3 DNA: TGCAGCATCCTACAGGGGGGCGAGCAGTACTTC. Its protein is CSILQGGEQYF.

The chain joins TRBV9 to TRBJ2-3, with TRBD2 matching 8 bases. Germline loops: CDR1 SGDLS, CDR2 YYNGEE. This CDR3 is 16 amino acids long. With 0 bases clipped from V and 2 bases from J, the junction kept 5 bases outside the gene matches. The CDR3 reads CASSVGLREATDTQYF. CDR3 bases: TGTGCCAGCAGCGTAGGGCTGCGGGAGGCCACAGATACGCAGTATTTT.

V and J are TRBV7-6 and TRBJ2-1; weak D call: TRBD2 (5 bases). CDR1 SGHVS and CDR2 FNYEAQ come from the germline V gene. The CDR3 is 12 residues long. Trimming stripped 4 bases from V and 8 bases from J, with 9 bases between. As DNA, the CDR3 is TGTGCCAGCAGCTCCACTAGACATGAGCAGTTCTTC. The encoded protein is CASSSTRHEQFF.

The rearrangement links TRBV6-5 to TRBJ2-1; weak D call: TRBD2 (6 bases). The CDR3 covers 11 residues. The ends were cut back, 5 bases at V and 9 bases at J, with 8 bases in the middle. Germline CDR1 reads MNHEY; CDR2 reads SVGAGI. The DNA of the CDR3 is TGTGCCAGCAGTGAAGCGGGTGAGCAGTTCTTC. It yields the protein CASSEAGEQFF.

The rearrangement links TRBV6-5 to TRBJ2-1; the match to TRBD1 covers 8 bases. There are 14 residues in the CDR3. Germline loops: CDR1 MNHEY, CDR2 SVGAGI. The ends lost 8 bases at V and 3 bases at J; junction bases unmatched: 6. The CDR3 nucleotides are TGTGCCAGCCGCTCACAGGGGGTCTACAATGAGCAGTTCTTC. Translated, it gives CASRSQGVYNEQFF.

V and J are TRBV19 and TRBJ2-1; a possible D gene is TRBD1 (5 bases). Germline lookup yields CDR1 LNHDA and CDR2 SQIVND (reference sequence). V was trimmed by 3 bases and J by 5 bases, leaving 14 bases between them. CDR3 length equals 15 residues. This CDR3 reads CASSMVQGPDNEQFF. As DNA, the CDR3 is TGTGCCAGTAGTATGGTGCAGGGCCCCGACAATGAGCAGTTCTTC.

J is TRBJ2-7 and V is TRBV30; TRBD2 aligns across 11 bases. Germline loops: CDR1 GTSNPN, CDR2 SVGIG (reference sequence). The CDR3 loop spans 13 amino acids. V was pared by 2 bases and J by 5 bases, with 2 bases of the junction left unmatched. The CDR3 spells CAWSRLAGNEQYF. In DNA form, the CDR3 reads TGTGCCTGGAGTAGACTAGCGGGGAACGAGCAGTACTTC. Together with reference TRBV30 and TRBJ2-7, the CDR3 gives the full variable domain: SQTIHQWPATLVQPVGSPLSLECTVEGTSNPNLYWYRQAAGRGLQLLFYSVGIGQISSEVPQNLSASRPQDRQFILSSKKLLLSDSGFYLCAWSRLAGNEQYFGPGTRLTVT.

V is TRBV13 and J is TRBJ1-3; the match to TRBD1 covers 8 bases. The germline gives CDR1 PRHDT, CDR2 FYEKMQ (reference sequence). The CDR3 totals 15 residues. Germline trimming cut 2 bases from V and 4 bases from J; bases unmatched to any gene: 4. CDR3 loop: CASSLRTGSGNTIYF. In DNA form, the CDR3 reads TGTGCCAGCAGCTTAAGGACAGGGTCGGGAAACACCATATATTTT.

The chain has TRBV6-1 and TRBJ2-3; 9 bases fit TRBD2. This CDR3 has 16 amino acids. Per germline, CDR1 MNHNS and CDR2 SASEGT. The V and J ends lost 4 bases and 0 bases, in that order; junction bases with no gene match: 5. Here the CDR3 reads CASSALAGPSTDTQYF. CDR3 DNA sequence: TGTGCCAGCAGTGCGCTAGCGGGACCCAGCACAGATACGCAGTATTTT.

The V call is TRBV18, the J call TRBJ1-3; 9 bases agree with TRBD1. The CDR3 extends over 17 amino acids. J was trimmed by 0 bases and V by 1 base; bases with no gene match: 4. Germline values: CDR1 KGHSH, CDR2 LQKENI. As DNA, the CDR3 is TGTGCCAGCTCACCACGTTTGACAGGGGGCTCTGGAAACACCATATATTTT. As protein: CASSPRLTGGSGNTIYF.

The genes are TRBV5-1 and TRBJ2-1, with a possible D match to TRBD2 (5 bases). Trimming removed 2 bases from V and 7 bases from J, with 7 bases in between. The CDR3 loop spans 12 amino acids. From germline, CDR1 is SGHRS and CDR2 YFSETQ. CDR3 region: CASSFSGNEQFF. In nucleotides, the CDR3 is TGCGCCAGCAGCTTCTCGGGAAATGAGCAGTTCTTC.

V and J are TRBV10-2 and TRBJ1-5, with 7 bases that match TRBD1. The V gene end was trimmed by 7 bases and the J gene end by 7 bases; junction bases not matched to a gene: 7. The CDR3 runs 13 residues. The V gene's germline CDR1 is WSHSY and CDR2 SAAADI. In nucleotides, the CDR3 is TGCGCCAGCATGACAGGGTTGAGGCAGCCCCAGCATTTT. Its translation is CASMTGLRQPQHF.

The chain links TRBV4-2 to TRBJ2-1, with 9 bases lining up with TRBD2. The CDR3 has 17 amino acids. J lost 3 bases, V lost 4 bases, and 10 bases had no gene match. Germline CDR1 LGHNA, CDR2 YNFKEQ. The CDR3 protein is CASSPRDSGSFYNEQFF. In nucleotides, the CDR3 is TGTGCCAGCAGCCCTCGGGATAGCGGGAGCTTCTACAATGAGCAGTTCTTC.

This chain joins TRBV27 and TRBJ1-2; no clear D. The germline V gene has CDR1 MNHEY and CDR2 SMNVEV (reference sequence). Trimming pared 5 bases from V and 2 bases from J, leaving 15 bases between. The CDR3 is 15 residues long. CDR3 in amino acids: CASSLRHPGNYGYTF. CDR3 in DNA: TGTGCCAGCAGTCTAAGACACCCCGGCAACTATGGCTACACCTTC.

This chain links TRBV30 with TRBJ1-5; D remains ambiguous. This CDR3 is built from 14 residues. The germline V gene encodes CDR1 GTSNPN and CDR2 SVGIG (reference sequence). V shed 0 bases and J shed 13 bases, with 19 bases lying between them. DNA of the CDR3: TGTGCCTGGAGTGTGCCCAGATGGGCGGGTGAGCAGCATTTT. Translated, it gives CAWSVPRWAGEQHF.

CDR3 residues: CASSPLWGVGGEETQYF. The CDR3 DNA reads as TGTGCCAGCAGCCCCCTCTGGGGCGTGGGAGGAGAAGAGACCCAGTACTTC. The chain recombines TRBV5-4 with TRBJ2-5; D is perhaps TRBD2 (6 bases). Germline CDR1 is SGHNT and CDR2 is YYREEE (reference sequence). Trimming left V 4 bases short and J 3 bases short, with 22 bases between. The CDR3 spans 17 residues.

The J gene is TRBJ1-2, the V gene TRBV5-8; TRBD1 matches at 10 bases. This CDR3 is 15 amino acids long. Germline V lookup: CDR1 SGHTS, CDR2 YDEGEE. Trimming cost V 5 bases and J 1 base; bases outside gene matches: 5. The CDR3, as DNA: TGTGCCAGCAGACCGGGACAGGGGATTAACTATGGCTACACCTTC. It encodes CASRPGQGINYGYTF.

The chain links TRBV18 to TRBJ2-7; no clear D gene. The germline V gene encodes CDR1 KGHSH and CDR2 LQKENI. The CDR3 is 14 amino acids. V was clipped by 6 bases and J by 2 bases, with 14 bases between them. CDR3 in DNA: TGTGCCAGCTCCCCGATGGGCGCAACCTACGAGCAGTACTTC. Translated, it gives CASSPMGATYEQYF. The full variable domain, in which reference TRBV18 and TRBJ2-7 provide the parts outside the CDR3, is NAGVMQNPRHLVRRRGQEARLRCSPMKGHSHVYWYRQLPEEGLKFMVYLQKENIIDESGMPKERFSAEFPKEGPSILRIQQVVRGDSAAYFCASSPMGATYEQYFGPGTRLTVT.